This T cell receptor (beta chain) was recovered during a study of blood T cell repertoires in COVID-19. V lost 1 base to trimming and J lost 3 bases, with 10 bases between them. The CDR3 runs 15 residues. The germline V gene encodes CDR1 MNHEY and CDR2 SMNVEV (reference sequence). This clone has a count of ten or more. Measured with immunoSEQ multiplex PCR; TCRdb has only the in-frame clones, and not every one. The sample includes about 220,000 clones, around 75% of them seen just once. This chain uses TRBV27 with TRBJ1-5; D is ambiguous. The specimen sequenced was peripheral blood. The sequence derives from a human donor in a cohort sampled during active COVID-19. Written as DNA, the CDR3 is TGTGCCAGCAGTTTATTCACAGACGTCAATCAGCCCCAGCATTTT. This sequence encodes CASSLFTDVNQPQHF.